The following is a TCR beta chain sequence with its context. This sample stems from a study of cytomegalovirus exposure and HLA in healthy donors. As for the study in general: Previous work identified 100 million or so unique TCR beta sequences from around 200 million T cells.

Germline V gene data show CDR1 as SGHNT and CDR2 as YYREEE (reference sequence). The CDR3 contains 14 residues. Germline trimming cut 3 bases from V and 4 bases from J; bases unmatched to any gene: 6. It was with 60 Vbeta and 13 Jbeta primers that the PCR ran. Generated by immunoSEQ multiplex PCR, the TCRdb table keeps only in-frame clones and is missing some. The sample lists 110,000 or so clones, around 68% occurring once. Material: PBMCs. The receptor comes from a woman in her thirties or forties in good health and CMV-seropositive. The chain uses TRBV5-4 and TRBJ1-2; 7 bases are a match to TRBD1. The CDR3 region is CASSSGGLGYGYTF. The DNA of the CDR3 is TGTGCCAGCAGCTCAGGGGGATTGGGCTATGGCTACACCTTC.